In its sample, the clone carrying this T cell receptor beta chain was seen many times. As previously described, bulk TCR libraries were made using listed TCR primers. TCRdb itself ran the PCR reads through MiXCR, one entry per CDR3 protein. The table has around 100,000 distinct CDR3 sequences, roughly 34% seen once. With 5 bases removed from V and 6 bases from J, the gap between germline ends came to 8 bases. The CDR3 sequence is 12 residues long. Naive CD8 sequencing libraries were generated from around 20,000 to 1,000,000 sorted cells, with 10%, 30% or 50% RNA as input. The data were taken from a study of molecular identifiers for immune sequencing clone quantification.

This TCR was recovered from a human donor in good health. Some libraries in this study had Jurkat cell RNA spiked in. Sequenced material: naive CD8+ T cells from blood, with Jurkat cell RNA spiked in. The subset was: FACS-sorted CD8+CD4-CCR7+CD45RA+ naive T cells. This chain uses TRBV12-3 or TRBV12-4 with TRBJ2-4; tentative D call: TRBD2 (5 bases). The CDR3: CASSVGGNIQYF. CDR3 sequence (DNA): TGTGCCAGCAGTGTTGGAGGAAACATTCAGTACTTC.